The 26 T cell receptor beta chains below come from one sample, sequenced in a study of T cells in Graves' hyperthyroidism and ophthalmopathy. Amplification of TCR beta CDR3 regions used RNA as the template. First-round RT-PCR with HTBI primers amplified the TCR CDR3 region. TCRdb fed the multiplex PCR reads into MiXCR, producing one record per CDR3 protein. Of around 450,000 distinct CDR3 sequences listed, about a sixth are singletons. The sequenced sample was blood. Every receptor here comes from a woman aged 18-35 years with Graves' hyperthyroidism.

Ten or more counts support this clonotype. The chain combines TRBV6-1 with TRBJ1-5; the match to TRBD1 covers 7 bases. From germline, CDR1 is MNHNS and CDR2 SASEGT. The CDR3 contains 16 residues. Trimming removed 3 bases from V and 3 bases from J; junction bases left unmatched: 8. The CDR3 bases are TGTGCCAGCAGTGATGGAGGGGGCAGGAACAATCAGCCCCAGCATTTT. Protein sequence: CASSDGGGRNNQPQHF.

This clonotype was recorded many times. V gene TRBV7-9 combines with J gene TRBJ1-5, with a possible D match to TRBD1 (5 bases). The V gene's germline CDR1 is SEHNR and CDR2 FQNEAQ (reference sequence). The germline V and J ends were trimmed by 1 base and 7 bases, with 8 bases remaining between them. CDR3 size: 13 residues. For the CDR3, the DNA is TGTGCCAGCAGCTTAGGGACACAACAGCCCCAGCATTTT. It is translated as CASSLGTQQPQHF.

This clonotype was counted ten times or more. This chain links TRBV7-9 with TRBJ1-1, with D unclear. The germline CDR1 and CDR2 sequences are SEHNR and FQNEAQ (reference sequence). The CDR3 has 12 amino acids. Trimming left V 5 bases short and J 4 bases short, with 8 bases between. This CDR3 reads CASSLLGTEAFF. The CDR3 nucleotides are TGTGCCAGCAGCCTATTGGGCACTGAAGCTTTCTTT.

At least ten counts were recorded for this clonotype. The CDR3 here is CAWSGPQGGQPQHF. CDR3 bases: TGTGCCTGGAGTGGACCACAAGGGGGTCAGCCCCAGCATTTT. V is TRBV30 and J is TRBJ1-5; D is possibly TRBD1 (6 bases). Between the trimmed V and J ends, which lost 1 base and 6 bases, there was a span of 13 bases. This CDR3 has 14 residues. Per germline, CDR1 GTSNPN and CDR2 SVGIG (reference sequence).

This chain connects TRBV2 to TRBJ2-3; a weak D match, TRBD2 (5 bases). CDR1 is SNHLY, CDR2 FYNNEI, per germline. The CDR3 covers 13 residues. The V end lost 1 base, the J end lost 8 bases, and 10 bases lay between the germline ends. The CDR3 sequence: CASSEDSRGTQYF. CDR3 bases: TGTGCCAGCAGTGAAGACTCCCGGGGTACGCAGTATTTT.

In its sample, this clonotype was seen many times. The genes are TRBV7-9 and TRBJ2-7; D is possibly TRBD2 (5 bases). V was shortened by 0 bases and J by 11 bases, with 11 bases between the two germline ends. The CDR3 has 12 amino acids. Germline loops: CDR1 SEHNR, CDR2 FQNEAQ (reference sequence). CDR3 in amino acids: CASSLAFGGEYF. For the CDR3, the DNA is TGTGCCAGCAGCTTAGCGTTTGGAGGAGAGTACTTC.

This clonotype was seen at least ten times. J is TRBJ1-6 and V is TRBV10-3; D uncertain. Germline CDR1 is ENHRY and CDR2 is SYGVKD. The ends were cut back, 8 bases at V and 8 bases at J, with 10 bases in the middle. The CDR3 is 12 amino acids. In DNA, the CDR3 is TGTGCCATCCGCAGTGGGGATTCACCCCTCCACTTT. Translation: CAIRSGDSPLHF.

This clonotype was seen many times. The chain joins TRBV20-1 to TRBJ1-1; D is perhaps TRBD1 (6 bases). Germline loops: CDR1 DFQATT, CDR2 SNEGSKA (reference sequence). The CDR3 is 17 amino acids. V shed 3 bases and J shed 5 bases, with 25 bases lying between them. This chain's CDR3 is CSASHSGTGRKETEAFF. The CDR3 coding sequence is TGCAGTGCTAGTCATTCGGGAACAGGGAGGAAAGAAACTGAAGCTTTCTTT.

This clonotype appeared many times. The rearrangement links TRBV7-8 to TRBJ1-4, with unresolved D. CDR1 is SGHVS, CDR2 FQNEAQ, per germline. The CDR3 has 14 residues. V lost 2 bases and J lost 0, with 4 bases in between. This chain's CDR3 is CASSLKATNEKLFF. In DNA form, the CDR3 reads TGTGCCAGCAGCTTAAAGGCAACTAATGAAAAACTGTTTTTT.

This chain connects TRBV27 to TRBJ1-6; D is ambiguous. Germline V CDR1 and CDR2: MNHEY, SMNVEV (reference sequence). This CDR3 region has 17 residues. Between the trimmed V and J ends, which lost 3 bases and 3 bases, there was a span of 15 bases. The CDR3: CASSFGGRSYYNSPLHF. In DNA, the CDR3 is TGTGCCAGCAGTTTTGGTGGTCGGAGCTACTATAATTCACCCCTCCACTTT.

This clonotype has a count of ten or more. This chain links TRBV9 with TRBJ2-7; 12 bases agree with TRBD2. V was clipped by 4 bases and J by 6 bases; unmatched bases: 5. The CDR3 is 14 amino acids. The germline CDR1 and CDR2 sequences are SGDLS and YYNGEE. CDR3 sequence (DNA): TGTGCCAGCAGCATACTAGCGGGAGGAAGCGAGCAGTACTTC. Its protein is CASSILAGGSEQYF. Filled out from reference TRBV9 and TRBJ2-7, the complete variable domain reads DSGVTQTPKHLITATGQRVTLRCSPRSGDLSVYWYQQSLDQGLQFLIQYYNGEERAKGNILERFSAQQFPDLHSELNLSSLELGDSALYFCASSILAGGSEQYFGPGTRLTVT.

In its sample, this clonotype was seen many times. This chain uses TRBV7-9 with TRBJ2-1; 8 nucleotides line up with TRBD1. The CDR3 is made up of 14 amino acids. V lost 5 bases to trimming and J lost 7 bases; unmatched junction nucleotides: 7. In germline, CDR1 is SEHNR, CDR2 FQNEAQ (reference sequence). The CDR3 DNA is TGTGCCAGCAGCCCCGGGGACAGGCCTAATGAGCAGTTCTTC. This sequence encodes CASSPGDRPNEQFF.

This clonotype was observed at least ten times. This chain connects TRBV7-3 to TRBJ2-5; D possibly corresponds to TRBD2 (5 bases). Germline-derived CDR1 and CDR2 are SGHTA and FQGTGA. The CDR3 is 14 amino acids. Trimming shortened V by 1 base and J by 2 bases, and 8 bases separated the two germline ends. CDR3 nucleotides: TGTGCCAGCAGCTTAAGCGGGCGGCAAGAGACCCAGTACTTC. This encodes CASSLSGRQETQYF. The full variable domain, rest sourced from reference TRBV7-3 and TRBJ2-5, is GAGVSQTPSNKVTEKGKYVELRCDPISGHTALYWYRQSLGQGPEFLIYFQGTGAADDSGLPNDRFFAVRPEGSVSTLKIQRTERGDSAVYLCASSLSGRQETQYFGPGTRLLVL.

This clonotype was seen repeatedly, ten times or more. The rearrangement links TRBV5-1 to TRBJ1-2; perhaps TRBD1 as D (5 bases). Germline V gene data show CDR1 as SGHRS and CDR2 as YFSETQ. The V end was cut by 5 bases, the J end by 6 bases, with 14 bases between. The CDR3 contains 13 residues. In DNA form, the CDR3 reads TGCGCCAGCAGAGCCGGGACCGAGGATGGCTACACCTTC. Residues: CASRAGTEDGYTF.

This clonotype appeared many times. The J gene is TRBJ1-2, the V gene TRBV20-1; D call uncertain. Germline V gene data show CDR1 as DFQATT and CDR2 as SNEGSKA (reference sequence). V was pared by 3 bases and J by 5 bases, with 10 bases between. The length of the CDR3 is 12 residues. The CDR3 coding sequence is TGCAGTGCTAGTTGGCAGCTATATGGCTACACCTTC. It specifies CSASWQLYGYTF.

This clonotype was seen ten or more times. The CDR3 reads CASSPSGSGSMEQYF. The DNA for the CDR3 is TGTGCCAGCAGCCCATCGGGGAGCGGGAGTATGGAGCAGTACTTC. The rearrangement uses TRBV11-3 and TRBJ2-7, with TRBD2 matching 8 bases. The length of the CDR3 is 15 residues. Germline CDR1 SGHNT, CDR2 YENEEA. The junction had 13 bases not matched to a gene; V was cut back by 5 bases and J by 7 bases.

This clonotype was counted ten times or more. The CDR3 sequence: CASRWDRGLSPLHF. The CDR3 coding sequence is TGTGCCAGCAGATGGGACAGGGGGCTTTCACCCCTCCACTTT. The chain is built from TRBV27 and TRBJ1-6; 12 bases agree with TRBD1. Trimming removed 6 bases from V and 9 bases from J; junction bases left unmatched: 3. The CDR3 length is 14 residues. The germline gives CDR1 MNHEY, CDR2 SMNVEV (reference sequence).

Remarks on this clonotype: Possible read error: a much larger clone is one base away. This sequence joins TRBV24-1 and TRBJ2-1; 14 bases agree with TRBD2. Germline V gene data show CDR1 as KGHDR and CDR2 as SFDVKD. CDR3 length equals 19 residues. The V segment lost 4 bases and the J segment 8 bases; nucleotides outside the gene matches: 15. In nucleotides, the CDR3 is TGTGCCACCAGTGACTCCGGGACTAGCGGGGGCGGTTGGTTCTATGAGCAGTTCTTC. Translation: CATSDSGTSGGGWFYEQFF.

This clonotype was counted many times. This chain uses TRBV7-3 with TRBJ2-1, with 7 bases fitting TRBD1. Germline trimming cut 4 bases from V and 0 bases from J; bases unmatched to any gene: 15. Germline CDR1 SGHTA, CDR2 FQGTGA. This CDR3 is 19 amino acids long. CDR3 DNA sequence: TGTGCCAGCAGCTCTTACAGGGGAAATCAACGCTACTCCTACAATGAGCAGTTCTTC. It yields the protein CASSSYRGNQRYSYNEQFF. Full variable domain (outside the CDR3, taken from reference TRBV7-3 and TRBJ2-1): GAGVSQTPSNKVTEKGKYVELRCDPISGHTALYWYRQSLGQGPEFLIYFQGTGAADDSGLPNDRFFAVRPEGSVSTLKIQRTERGDSAVYLCASSSYRGNQRYSYNEQFFGPGTRLTVL.

There are a few counts of this clonotype. A much larger clonotype is one base distant, so this may be a read error. This sequence joins TRBV25-1 and TRBJ2-7; D gene ambiguous. CDR1 is MGHDK and CDR2 is SYGVNS in the germline V gene. The CDR3 consists of 11 residues. Trimming stripped 5 bases from V and 3 bases from J, with 5 bases between. CDR3: CASSNNYEQYF. In DNA form, the CDR3 reads TGTGCCAGCAGTAACAACTACGAGCAGTACTTC.

This clonotype showed up many times. This chain joins TRBV19 and TRBJ2-7; D possibly corresponds to TRBD2 (6 bases). Germline CDR1 LNHDA, CDR2 SQIVND (reference sequence). Trimming stripped 7 bases from V and 2 bases from J, with 15 bases between. This CDR3 comprises 14 residues. As DNA, the CDR3 is TGTGCCAGTACTACAGGAGGGAGACCCTACGAGCAGTACTTC. It encodes CASTTGGRPYEQYF.

The chain has TRBV6-1 and TRBJ2-7; D is possibly TRBD1 (5 bases). V was cut by 5 bases and J by 7 bases, with 18 bases left in between. The CDR3 covers 14 residues. Germline V lookup: CDR1 MNHNS, CDR2 SASEGT. CDR3 in DNA: TGTGCCAGCAGTTACGCGGCAGGGCCAGCAGAGCAGTACTTC. Amino acids: CASSYAAGPAEQYF.

This clonotype showed up just a few times. One base away lies a much larger clone, so this may be a sequencing read error. The chain has TRBV5-1 and TRBJ2-1; D remains unclear. The CDR3 spans 13 residues. The germline CDR1 and CDR2 sequences are SGHRS and YFSETQ. CDR3 sequence reads: CASSLNQYNEQLF. The CDR3 nucleotides read TGCGCCAGCAGCTTGAATCAGTACAATGAGCAGCTCTTC.

There are a few counts of this clonotype. The rearrangement uses TRBV25-1 and TRBJ2-1; 8 positions agree with TRBD1. V was pared by 3 bases and J by 4 bases, with 11 bases of the junction left unmatched. CDR1 is MGHDK, CDR2 SYGVNS, per germline. This CDR3 contains 17 residues. This CDR3 is CASSDLVTGTGYNEQFF. The CDR3 DNA reads as TGTGCCAGCAGTGACCTTGTCACCGGGACAGGTTACAATGAGCAGTTCTTC.

This clonotype was detected many times. The V gene is TRBV15, the J gene TRBJ2-3, with a possible D match to TRBD1 (5 bases). This CDR3 contains 13 residues. Germline CDR1 and CDR2: LNHNV and YYDKDF (reference sequence). Trimming took 5 bases from V and 5 from J, leaving 11 bases between them. The CDR3 coding sequence is TGTGCCACCAGCCTCGCTAGGGGAGATACGCAGTATTTT. Amino acids: CATSLARGDTQYF.

The table lists this clonotype with a few counts. DNA for the CDR3: TGTGCCAGCAGGCGGGGGGGGGAGACCCAGTACTTC. This sequence encodes CASRRGGETQYF. The gene calls are TRBV11-2 and TRBJ2-5; 9 bases align to TRBD2. Per germline, CDR1 SGHAT and CDR2 FQNNGV. Germline trimming cut 6 bases from V and 5 bases from J; bases unmatched to any gene: 1. This CDR3 has 12 residues.